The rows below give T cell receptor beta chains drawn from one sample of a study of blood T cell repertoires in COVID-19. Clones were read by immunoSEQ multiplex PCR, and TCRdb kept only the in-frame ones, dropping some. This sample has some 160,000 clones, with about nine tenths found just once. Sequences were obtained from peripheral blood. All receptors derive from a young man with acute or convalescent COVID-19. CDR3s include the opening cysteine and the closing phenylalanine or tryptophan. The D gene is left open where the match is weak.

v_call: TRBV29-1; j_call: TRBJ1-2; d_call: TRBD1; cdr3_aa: CSVTGTGGSPWGYTF; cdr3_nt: TGCAGCGTTACCGGGACAGGGGGATCCCCTTGGGGCTACACCTTC
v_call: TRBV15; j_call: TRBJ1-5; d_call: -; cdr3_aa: CATSRFLVGASNQPQHF; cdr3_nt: TGTGCCACCAGCAGATTCCTGGTTGGAGCTAGCAATCAGCCCCAGCATTTT
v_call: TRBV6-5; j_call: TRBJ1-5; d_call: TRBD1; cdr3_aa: CASSSDRDYQPQHF; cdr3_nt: TGTGCCAGCAGCTCCGACAGGGACTATCAGCCCCAGCATTTT
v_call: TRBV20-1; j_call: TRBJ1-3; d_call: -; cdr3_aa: CSALWNTIYF; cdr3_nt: TGCAGTGCCCTATGGAACACCATATATTTT
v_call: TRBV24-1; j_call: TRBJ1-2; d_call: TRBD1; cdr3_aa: CATSDSGTGDLRGFRGYTF; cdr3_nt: TGTGCCACCAGTGATTCCGGGACAGGGGATCTCAGGGGTTTTCGCGGCTACACCTTC
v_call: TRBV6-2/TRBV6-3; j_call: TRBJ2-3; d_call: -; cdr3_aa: CASSLGAVFADTQYF; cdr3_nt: TGTGCCAGCAGCTTAGGGGCGGTATTTGCGGATACGCAGTATTTT
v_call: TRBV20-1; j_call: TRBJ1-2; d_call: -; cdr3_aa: CSARDGGGYTF; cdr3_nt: TGCAGTGCTAGAGATGGGGGGGGCTACACCTTC
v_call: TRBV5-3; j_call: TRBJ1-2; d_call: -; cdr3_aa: CARSFRGGLLYGYTF; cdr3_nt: TGTGCCAGAAGCTTTAGGGGGGGCCTACTCTATGGCTACACCTTC
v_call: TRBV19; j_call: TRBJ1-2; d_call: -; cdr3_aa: CASSMRTSYGYTF; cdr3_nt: TGTGCCAGTAGTATGAGGACATCCTATGGCTACACCTTC
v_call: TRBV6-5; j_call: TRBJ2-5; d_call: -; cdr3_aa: CASSPLATVGETQYF; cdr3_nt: TGTGCCAGCAGTCCACTAGCTACCGTTGGGGAGACCCAGTACTTC
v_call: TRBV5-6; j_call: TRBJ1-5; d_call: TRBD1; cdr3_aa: CASSFGTGTQPQHF; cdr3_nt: TGTGCCAGCAGCTTCGGGACAGGCACTCAGCCCCAGCATTTT